This T cell receptor (beta chain) is from a study of blood T cell repertoires in COVID-19. The wider study: COVID-19 samples collected from the United States, Italy and Spain covered acute and convalescent phases. T cells, B-cell-depleted T cells, or PBMCs provided the cDNA or gDNA that served as material.

In the authors' methods: Using reference gene primer amplification, nucleated cell counts were estimated. The assay was immunoSEQ multiplex PCR, and TCRdb's table has in-frame clones only and misses some. V and J calls plus clone size are reproduced from that table; the DNA served to infer D and trimming. The sample has about 54,000 clones; around 81% are singletons. The CDR3 runs 12 residues. Trimming cost V 5 bases and J 11 bases, with 13 bases left between them. CDR1 and CDR2 (germline): MDHEN, SYDVKM. Material: peripheral blood. This sequence was found in a woman in her fifties or sixties with acute or convalescent COVID-19. The chain carries TRBV28 and TRBJ1-5; D is perhaps TRBD1 (5 bases). CDR3 sequence: CASSPGLAAQHF. DNA for the CDR3: TGTGCCAGCAGTCCGGGACTGGCGGCCCAGCATTTT. Looking up the rest from reference TRBV28 and TRBJ1-5 gives the full variable domain: DVKVTQSSRYLVKRTGEKVFLECVQDMDHENMFWYRQDPGLGLRLIYFSYDVKMKEKGDIPEGYSVSREKKERFSLILESASTNQTSMYLCASSPGLAAQHFGDGTRLSIL.